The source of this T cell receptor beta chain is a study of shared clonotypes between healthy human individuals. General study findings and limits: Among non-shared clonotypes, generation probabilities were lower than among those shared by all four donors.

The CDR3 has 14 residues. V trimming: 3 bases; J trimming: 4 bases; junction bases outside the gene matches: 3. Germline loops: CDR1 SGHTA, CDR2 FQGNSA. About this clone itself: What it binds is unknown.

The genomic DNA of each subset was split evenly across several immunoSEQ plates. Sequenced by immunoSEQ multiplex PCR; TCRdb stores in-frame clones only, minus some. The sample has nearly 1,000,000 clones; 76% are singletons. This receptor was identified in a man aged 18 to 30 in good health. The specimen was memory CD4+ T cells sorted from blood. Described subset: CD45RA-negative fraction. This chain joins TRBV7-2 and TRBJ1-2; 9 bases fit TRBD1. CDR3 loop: CASSFGTGPYGYTF. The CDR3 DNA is TGTGCCAGCAGCTTTGGGACAGGGCCCTATGGCTACACCTTC.